Following are 32 T cell receptor beta chains from one sample sequenced in a study of Graves' ophthalmopathy and Graves' hyperthyroidism. Amplification of the TCR beta CDR3 regions used RNA transcripts (as template). Second-round multiplex PCR came after first-round RT-PCR with HTBI primers. TCRdb re-called the multiplex PCR reads with MiXCR, one entry per CDR3 protein. The data hold about 1.2 million distinct CDR3 sequences, with 35% to 45% observed a single time. Input material: peripheral blood or thyroid tissue (not recorded which). Receptors were obtained from an adult man with Graves' hyperthyroidism.

This clonotype was seen at least ten times. The genes are TRBV19 and TRBJ2-6, with a weak D call TRBD1 (7 bases). This CDR3 spans 19 amino acids. Trimming shortened V by 6 bases and J by 0 bases, and 21 bases separated the two germline ends. Looked up from germline, CDR1 is LNHDA and CDR2 is SQIVND (reference sequence). In DNA form, the CDR3 reads TGTGCCAGTAGCCGACGGGGGACAGCAATAAGCTCTGGGGCCAACGTCCTGACTTTC. This gives the protein CASSRRGTAISSGANVLTF.

The chain has TRBV5-1 and TRBJ2-7, with 7 positions matching TRBD1. In germline, CDR1 is SGHRS, CDR2 YFSETQ. V lost 4 bases, J lost 5 bases, and 6 bases stayed unmatched. The CDR3 is 13 amino acids. CDR3 residues: CASSNPTGNEQYF. The DNA for the CDR3 is TGCGCCAGCAGCAACCCGACAGGGAACGAGCAGTACTTC.

CDR3 nucleotides: TGTGCCAGCAGTGAAGCGTGGACAGGGATAACCTACGAGCAGTACTTC. Encoded protein: CASSEAWTGITYEQYF. This chain uses TRBV19 with TRBJ2-7, with 8 nucleotides matching TRBD1. With 9 bases clipped from V and 2 bases from J, the junction kept 15 bases outside the gene matches. The CDR3 is 16 residues long. CDR1 and CDR2 (germline): LNHDA, SQIVND (reference sequence).

This clonotype was seen many times. The chain has TRBV11-2 and TRBJ1-2; TRBD1 is a possible D gene (5 bases). V was trimmed by 2 bases and J by 0 bases, leaving 10 bases between them. CDR1 and CDR2 from the germline V gene are SGHAT and FQNNGV. CDR3 length: 15 residues. DNA for the CDR3: TGTGCCAGCAGCTTATCGACAGTAGCTAACTATGGCTACACCTTC. Residues: CASSLSTVANYGYTF.

This clonotype showed up many times. The gene calls are TRBV7-2 and TRBJ1-5, with TRBD1 identical over 10 bases. The junction had 6 bases not matched to a gene; V was cut back by 5 bases and J by 2 bases. This CDR3 has 16 amino acids. Germline values: CDR1 SGHTA, CDR2 FQGNSA. The CDR3 here is CASSDRDRGGNQPQHF. The DNA of the CDR3 is TGTGCCAGCAGCGATCGGGACAGGGGTGGCAATCAGCCCCAGCATTTT.

This clonotype was observed at least ten times. The chain recombines TRBV13 with TRBJ1-6; D gene uncertain. Germline V gene data show CDR1 as PRHDT and CDR2 as FYEKMQ (reference sequence). The CDR3 runs to 14 residues. V was shortened by 4 bases and J by 7 bases, with 11 bases between the two germline ends. CDR3 loop: CASSYRPKNSPLHF. CDR3 nucleotides: TGTGCCAGCAGCTACCGGCCTAAGAATTCACCCCTCCACTTT.

The CDR3 coding sequence is TGCAGCTGGGGGGTGAACACTGAAGCTTTCTTT. This codes for CSWGVNTEAFF. The chain is built from TRBV29-1 and TRBJ1-1; D perhaps matches TRBD1 (5 bases). CDR3 length: 11 amino acids. Between the trimmed V and J ends, which lost 8 bases and 0 bases, there was a span of 7 bases. CDR1 is SQVTM, CDR2 ANQGSEA, per germline.

This clonotype appeared many times. The chain has TRBV28 and TRBJ1-2; D remains ambiguous. CDR1 is MDHEN and CDR2 is SYDVKM in the germline V gene. This CDR3 has 13 amino acids. Trimming removed 6 bases from V and 2 bases from J, with 10 bases in between. In DNA, the CDR3 is TGTGCCAGCAGACGTTTGGGGAACTATGGCTACACCTTC. This translates into CASRRLGNYGYTF.

This clonotype came up many times. This chain uses TRBV20-1 with TRBJ1-6; no firm D call. Germline CDR1 reads DFQATT; CDR2 reads SNEGSKA (reference sequence). Between the trimmed V and J ends, which lost 0 bases and 8 bases, there was a span of 11 bases. The CDR3 loop spans 14 amino acids. CDR3 residues: CSARDRMRDSPLHF. The CDR3 DNA reads TGCAGTGCTAGAGACCGGATGAGGGATTCACCCCTCCACTTT.

The table lists this clonotype with many counts. The rearrangement links TRBV10-3 to TRBJ1-1; 10 bases map to TRBD1. CDR3 length equals 18 residues. Losses at the gene ends were 0 bases for V and 1 base for J; bases not matched to a gene: 8. Germline V gene sequence: CDR1 ENHRY, CDR2 SYGVKD. The CDR3 DNA follows: TGTGCCATCAGTGAGTCGCAGGGGACAGGGGCCTGGAACACTGAAGCTTTCTTT. It is translated as CAISESQGTGAWNTEAFF.

This clonotype occurred many times. The chain employs TRBV7-9 and TRBJ2-7; D call uncertain. Per the germline V gene, CDR1 is SEHNR and CDR2 is FQNEAQ (reference sequence). CDR3 length: 13 amino acids. Between the trimmed V and J ends, which lost 3 bases and 5 bases, there was a span of 11 bases. CDR3 region: CASSLGVHNEQYF. The CDR3 DNA reads TGTGCCAGCAGCTTGGGTGTTCACAACGAGCAGTACTTC.

This clonotype is a singleton in its sample. The chain has TRBV29-1 and TRBJ2-2; the D is unclear. The CDR3 is 11 residues long. CDR1 and CDR2 (germline): SQVTM, ANQGSEA. Trimming cost V 6 bases and J 9 bases, with 11 bases left between them. CDR3 sequence: CSVVDRRELFF. CDR3 bases: TGCAGCGTCGTGGACCGAAGGGAGCTGTTTTTT.

This chain connects TRBV5-1 to TRBJ1-6; D perhaps matches TRBD1 (6 bases). In germline, CDR1 is SGHRS, CDR2 YFSETQ. The CDR3 is 16 residues long. With 0 bases removed from V and 9 bases from J, the gap between germline ends came to 16 bases. In DNA, the CDR3 is TGCGCCAGCAGCTTGGGCTTTGACAGGATTTCTTCACCCCTCCACTTT. Translated, it gives CASSLGFDRISSPLHF.

This rearrangement joins TRBV10-3 to TRBJ1-2, with a tentative D call TRBD1 (5 bases). Trimming shortened V by 2 bases and J by 8 bases, and 15 bases separated the two germline ends. CDR3 size: 14 residues. Germline lookup yields CDR1 ENHRY and CDR2 SYGVKD. CDR3 protein: CAISEGVGPGGYTF. CDR3 nucleotide sequence: TGTGCCATCAGTGAGGGAGTGGGACCAGGCGGCTACACCTTC.

Here the CDR3 DNA reads TGTGCCAGCAGCCAGGAAGGATCAGTAGGTTCACCCCTCCACTTT. Protein sequence: CASSQEGSVGSPLHF. The chain joins TRBV14 to TRBJ1-6; D unresolved. V gave up 3 bases and J gave up 9 bases, with 15 bases separating them. The CDR3 consists of 15 residues. Germline assignment: CDR1 SGHDN and CDR2 FVKESK.

This rearrangement joins TRBV9 to TRBJ2-7, with D perhaps matching TRBD1 (6 bases). The CDR3 loop spans 16 amino acids. Germline CDR1 SGDLS, CDR2 YYNGEE. The V end lost 4 bases, the J end lost 0 bases, and 17 bases lay between the germline ends. The CDR3 spells CASSQGSPVRSYEQYF. The CDR3 nucleotides read TGTGCCAGCAGCCAGGGGAGTCCTGTCCGCTCCTACGAGCAGTACTTC.

The chain links TRBV4-1 to TRBJ1-6; 9 bases line up with TRBD1. The CDR3 runs to 15 residues. With V trimmed by 2 bases and J by 8 bases, 4 bases remained unmatched. Germline values: CDR1 MGHRA, CDR2 YSYEKL. The CDR3 loop is CASSQPGQGHSPLHF. The CDR3 DNA is TGCGCCAGCAGCCAACCGGGACAGGGACATTCACCCCTCCACTTT.

This clonotype was recorded a few times. The genes are TRBV20-1 and TRBJ2-5, with D tentatively TRBD1 (6 bases). The CDR3 is 14 residues long. Germline V lookup: CDR1 DFQATT, CDR2 SNEGSKA (reference sequence). The ends were cut back, 3 bases at V and 4 bases at J, with 15 bases in the middle. In DNA, the CDR3 is TGCAGTGCTAGCCGGTTGGCAGGGGTAGAGACCCAGTACTTC. It codes for CSASRLAGVETQYF.

This clonotype was seen only a few times. This chain uses TRBV2 with TRBJ2-7; D is perhaps TRBD1 (6 bases). CDR3 length: 17 residues. Germline loops: CDR1 SNHLY, CDR2 FYNNEI. Deletions cut 6 bases from V and 5 bases from J, with 26 bases between. CDR3 sequence (DNA): TGTGCCAGCAGAATGCGTAATCAGGGGCCGCAAGAGAACGAGCAGTACTTC. Its protein is CASRMRNQGPQENEQYF.

The chain combines TRBV7-2 with TRBJ1-1, with a weak D call TRBD1 (5 bases). The length of the CDR3 is 16 residues. Looked up from germline, CDR1 is SGHTA and CDR2 is FQGNSA. V was trimmed by 6 bases and J by 5 bases, leaving 22 bases between them. CDR3 sequence (DNA): TGTGCCAGCAGTTTCGACCGGGGCCCACCCAGAACTGAAGCTTTCTTT. It codes for CASSFDRGPPRTEAFF.

For this clonotype: One end of the junction varies from germline; a read error may be responsible. This chain connects TRBV12-3 or TRBV12-4 to TRBJ1-3; a possible D gene is TRBD1 (6 bases). There are 15 residues in the CDR3. The CDR3 DNA follows: TGTGCCAGCAGTTTATACAGGGTAACTGGAAACACCGTATATTTT. It translates to CASSLYRVTGNTVYF.

This clonotype was recorded at least ten times. The chain recombines TRBV5-1 with TRBJ2-7; perhaps D is TRBD1 or TRBD2 (5 bases each). CDR3 size: 14 residues. Between the trimmed V and J ends, which lost 0 bases and 3 bases, there was a span of 10 bases. Germline V gene lookup returns CDR1 SGHRS and CDR2 YFSETQ. The CDR3 nucleotides read TGCGCCAGCAGCTTGGGGCAGGGAGACTACGAGCAGTACTTC. It codes for CASSLGQGDYEQYF.

The table lists this clonotype with a count of one. The CDR3, as DNA: TGTGCCAGCAGCGGGCGTGGGGCTAGCTACGAGCAGTACTTC. Translation gives CASSGRGASYEQYF. This rearrangement joins TRBV13 to TRBJ2-7, with TRBD1 as a possible D gene (5 bases). Germline CDR1 is PRHDT and CDR2 is FYEKMQ (reference sequence). The CDR3 covers 14 residues. Trimming removed 5 bases at V and 3 bases at J, with 14 bases between.

With respect to this clonotype: A much larger clone differs by one base, so this may be a read error. This chain links TRBV7-2 with TRBJ2-7; 11 nucleotides agree with TRBD1. Germline loops: CDR1 SGHTA, CDR2 FQGNSA. The V segment lost 5 bases and the J segment 4 bases; nucleotides outside the gene matches: 13. This CDR3 is built from 17 residues. The CDR3 coding sequence is TGTGCCAGCAGCCCGACACTCCTCGGACAGGGGGCTTACGAGCAGTACTTC. Protein: CASSPTLLGQGAYEQYF.

There are many counts of this clonotype. The chain joins TRBV29-1 to TRBJ1-2; no clear D gene. This CDR3 contains 13 residues. The V and J ends lost 5 bases and 4 bases respectively, with 14 bases between them. Per the germline V gene, CDR1 is SQVTM and CDR2 is ANQGSEA. In nucleotides, the CDR3 is TGCAGCGTTCAATCGGCAGGCCCCTATGGCTACACCTTC. Its translation: CSVQSAGPYGYTF.

The V and J genes are TRBV20-1 and TRBJ1-2, with 7 bases lining up with TRBD1. V gave up 0 bases and J gave up 14 bases; unmatched junction bases: 9. Germline assignment: CDR1 DFQATT and CDR2 SNEGSKA (reference sequence). The CDR3 extends over 12 amino acids. DNA of the CDR3: TGCAGTGCTAGAGATAGGGACAGCGGCGTGACCTTC. This codes for CSARDRDSGVTF.

The CDR3 DNA reads as TGTGCCAGCAGTGGACACGGCGGGAGTAGAGAGACCCAGTACTTC. Translation: CASSGHGGSRETQYF. The chain carries TRBV7-9 and TRBJ2-5; 7 nucleotides agree with TRBD2. The J segment lost 4 bases and the V segment lost 6 bases, leaving 11 bases of the junction unmatched. CDR3 length equals 15 residues. CDR1 and CDR2 (germline): SEHNR, FQNEAQ (reference sequence).

Of note for this clonotype: A much larger clone lies a single base off, so this may be a read error. V usage is TRBV20-1 and J usage is TRBJ1-2; the D gene is possibly TRBD1 (5 bases). Germline assignment: CDR1 DFQATT and CDR2 SNEGSKA (reference sequence). This CDR3 has 16 amino acids. V gave up 3 bases and J gave up 7 bases, with 24 bases separating them. CDR3: CSASAGTRTSGGGYTF. CDR3 coding DNA: TGCAGTGCTAGTGCCGGGACCCGCACCAGCGGGGGTGGCTACACCTTC.

V usage is TRBV6-2 or TRBV6-3 and J usage is TRBJ1-1; no clear D. This CDR3 has 12 residues. The germline V gene has CDR1 MNHEY and CDR2 SVGEGT. The V gene lost 5 bases and the J gene lost 8 bases, with 12 bases spanning the gap. CDR3: CASSNAPGEAFF. The CDR3 coding sequence is TGTGCCAGCAGTAACGCGCCAGGAGAAGCTTTCTTT.

Details on this clonotype: Given a much more abundant clone one base away, this may be a read error. The chain joins TRBV7-8 to TRBJ1-6; TRBD1 matches 7 bases. The CDR3 runs to 14 residues. Germline values: CDR1 SGHVS, CDR2 FQNEAQ. Here the CDR3 DNA reads TGTGCCGGCAGGGGGGGACATAATAATTCACCCCTCCACTTT. It is translated as CAGRGGHNNSPLHF.

The chain recombines TRBV29-1 with TRBJ1-2; tentative D call: TRBD1 (5 bases). There are 18 residues in the CDR3. With 6 bases removed from V and 11 bases from J, the gap between germline ends came to 37 bases. Germline assignment: CDR1 SQVTM and CDR2 ANQGSEA. CDR3 DNA sequence: TGCAGCGTCACCCTCGGGGGACTAGCGGGAGGAAAGATACCTGGATACACCTTC. Encoded protein: CSVTLGGLAGGKIPGYTF.

The chain couples TRBV7-8 to TRBJ2-5; D not resolved. The germline V and J ends were trimmed by 9 bases and 2 bases, with 10 bases remaining between them. The CDR3 contains 12 residues. The V gene's germline CDR1 is SGHVS and CDR2 FQNEAQ. CDR3 residues: CASTPGQETQYF. CDR3 coding DNA: TGTGCCAGTACCCCGGGTCAAGAGACCCAGTACTTC.